The rows below give T cell receptor beta chains drawn from one sample of a study of blood T cell repertoires in COVID-19. The data were produced by immunoSEQ multiplex PCR, yet TCRdb's version contains in-frame clones alone and is incomplete. The table has 45,000 to 65,000 clones, about nine tenths seen once; the top ten hold less than 9%. Sequencing was done on a sample of peripheral blood. All receptors derive from a man aged 45-65 years with active COVID-19. The CDR3 runs from the conserved cysteine through the conserved F or W. The order of the fields is J gene, V gene, D gene, CDR3 protein, CDR3 DNA. A D gene is named only where the DNA matches it firmly.

J gene: TRBJ1-2
V gene: TRBV4-1
D gene: NA
CDR3 protein: CASSQGTAGNYGYTF
CDR3 DNA: TGCGCCAGCAGCCAAGGGACAGCGGGGAACTATGGCTACACCTTC

J gene: TRBJ2-2
V gene: TRBV3-1/TRBV3-2
D gene: NA
CDR3 protein: CASSLGGARTGELFF
CDR3 DNA: TGTGCCAGCAGTCTAGGGGGGGCGCGCACCGGGGAGCTGTTTTTT

J gene: TRBJ2-3
V gene: TRBV5-1
D gene: TRBD2
CDR3 protein: CASSTGTSGLDTQYF
CDR3 DNA: TGCGCCAGCAGCACCGGGACTAGCGGACTAGATACGCAGTATTTT

J gene: TRBJ1-6
V gene: TRBV28
D gene: TRBD1
CDR3 protein: CASSWTGGGDQDSPLHF
CDR3 DNA: TGTGCCAGCAGTTGGACAGGAGGAGGGGATCAAGACTCACCCCTCCACTTT

J gene: TRBJ2-7
V gene: TRBV24-1
D gene: TRBD2
CDR3 protein: CATSPSGGTSYEQYF
CDR3 DNA: TGTGCCACCAGTCCAAGCGGGGGGACTTCCTACGAGCAGTACTTC

J gene: TRBJ2-5
V gene: TRBV5-4
D gene: TRBD2
CDR3 protein: CASSYSGSQETQYF
CDR3 DNA: TGTGCCAGCAGTTATAGCGGGAGCCAAGAGACCCAGTACTTC

J gene: TRBJ2-7
V gene: TRBV2
D gene: TRBD2
CDR3 protein: CASSLEREGYEQYF
CDR3 DNA: TGTGCCAGCAGTCTGGAGCGGGAGGGCTACGAGCAGTACTTC

J gene: TRBJ1-6
V gene: TRBV10-3
D gene: TRBD1
CDR3 protein: CAISTGGNNSPLHF
CDR3 DNA: TGTGCCATTTCGACAGGGGGCAATAATTCACCCCTCCACTTT

J gene: TRBJ2-7
V gene: TRBV18
D gene: NA
CDR3 protein: CASSPGEYEQYF
CDR3 DNA: TGTGCCAGCTCACCGGGAGAATACGAGCAGTACTTC

J gene: TRBJ1-5
V gene: TRBV19
D gene: NA
CDR3 protein: CASTPSWGDSSNQPQHF
CDR3 DNA: TGTGCCAGTACCCCTTCGTGGGGGGATTCAAGCAATCAGCCCCAGCATTTT

J gene: TRBJ2-7
V gene: TRBV10-3
D gene: TRBD1
CDR3 protein: CAISRGQGGHEQYF
CDR3 DNA: TGTGCCATCAGTCGCGGACAGGGGGGCCACGAGCAGTACTTC

J gene: TRBJ2-1
V gene: TRBV5-4
D gene: TRBD1
CDR3 protein: CASSLFLGTGSLTRYNEQFF
CDR3 DNA: TGTGCCAGCAGCTTGTTTCTTGGGACAGGGTCCCTTACGAGGTACAATGAGCAGTTCTTC

J gene: TRBJ2-1
V gene: TRBV5-4
D gene: NA
CDR3 protein: CASSPKAGYNEQFF
CDR3 DNA: TGTGCCAGCAGCCCCAAGGCGGGATACAATGAGCAGTTCTTC

J gene: TRBJ2-7
V gene: TRBV5-8
D gene: TRBD1
CDR3 protein: CASSLVRGYEQYF
CDR3 DNA: TGTGCCAGCAGCTTGGTCAGGGGGTACGAGCAGTACTTC

J gene: TRBJ1-1
V gene: TRBV7-9
D gene: NA
CDR3 protein: CASRWGRGNTEAFF
CDR3 DNA: TGTGCCAGCAGGTGGGGCAGGGGTAATACTGAAGCTTTCTTT

J gene: TRBJ2-5
V gene: TRBV7-2
D gene: TRBD2
CDR3 protein: CASSLVVASGEETQYF
CDR3 DNA: TGTGCCAGCAGCTTAGTAGTGGCTAGCGGAGAAGAGACCCAGTACTTC

J gene: TRBJ2-5
V gene: TRBV28
D gene: TRBD2
CDR3 protein: CASSSSAGGRQETQYF
CDR3 DNA: TGTGCCAGCAGTTCTTCCGCGGGAGGCCGCCAAGAGACCCAGTACTTC

J gene: TRBJ1-5
V gene: TRBV6-2/TRBV6-3
D gene: NA
CDR3 protein: CASSYSGARNQPQHF
CDR3 DNA: TGTGCCAGCAGTTACTCAGGGGCTAGGAATCAGCCCCAGCATTTT